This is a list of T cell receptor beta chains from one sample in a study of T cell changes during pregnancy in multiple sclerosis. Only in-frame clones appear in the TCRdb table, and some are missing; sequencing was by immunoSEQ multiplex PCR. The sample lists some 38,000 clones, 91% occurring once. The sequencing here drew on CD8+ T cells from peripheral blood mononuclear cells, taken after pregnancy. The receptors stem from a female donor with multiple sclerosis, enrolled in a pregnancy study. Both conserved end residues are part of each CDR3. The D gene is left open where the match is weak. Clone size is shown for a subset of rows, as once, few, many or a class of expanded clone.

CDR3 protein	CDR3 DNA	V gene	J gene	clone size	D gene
CASSRGDRVHEQYF	TGTGCCAGCAGCCGGGGGGACAGGGTTCACGAGCAGTACTTC	TRBV7-9	TRBJ2-7	once	TRBD1
CASSSQSGRHIGDYNEQFF	TGTGCCAGCAGCTCCCAGAGCGGGAGACATATCGGCGACTACAATGAGCAGTTCTTC	TRBV7-9	TRBJ2-1	.	TRBD2
CASSAYENSYEQYF	TGTGCCAGCAGCGCATACGAGAACTCCTACGAGCAGTACTTC	TRBV6-5	TRBJ2-7	.	.
CASSYKQGSDTIYF	TGTGCCAGCAGTTACAAACAGGGAAGCGACACCATATATTTT	TRBV6-5	TRBJ1-3	.	.
CASSDSTSGGDTQYF	TGTGCCAGCAGTGACTCGACAAGCGGTGGTGATACGCAGTATTTT	TRBV6-4	TRBJ2-3	few	.
CSVEGDYPDTAGDGAEQFF	TGCAGCGTTGAAGGGGACTATCCCGACACCGCCGGGGATGGGGCCGAGCAGTTCTTC	TRBV29-1	TRBJ2-1	.	TRBD2
CASSLTTPPGTEAFF	TGCGCCAGCAGCTTGACGACTCCCCCGGGCACTGAAGCTTTCTTT	TRBV5-1	TRBJ1-1	.	.
CASSLSRTGEQYF	TGTGCCAGCAGTTTATCGAGAACTGGCGAGCAGTACTTC	TRBV27	TRBJ2-7	.	.
CASSPLRVGAAGRLNIQYF	TGTGCCAGCAGCCCCCTTAGGGTAGGGGCCGCGGGGCGATTAAACATTCAGTACTTC	TRBV7-6	TRBJ2-4	.	.
CASRSGQGNTEAFF	TGTGCCAGCAGGTCCGGACAGGGTAACACTGAAGCTTTCTTT	TRBV5-4	TRBJ1-1	.	TRBD1
CASEPLAAGTDTQYF	TGTGCCAGCGAGCCCCTAGCGGCTGGCACAGATACGCAGTATTTT	TRBV2	TRBJ2-3	once	TRBD2
CASSLAGGPVYEQYF	TGTGCCAGCAGCCTCGCGGGAGGGCCTGTCTACGAGCAGTACTTC	TRBV11-3	TRBJ2-7	.	TRBD2
CASSVHPGDKEETQYF	TGTGCCAGCAGCGTACACCCCGGGGACAAAGAAGAGACCCAGTACTTC	TRBV9	TRBJ2-5	.	.
CASSVEGRQESNQPQHF	TGTGCCAGCAGCGTAGAGGGGAGGCAGGAAAGCAATCAGCCCCAGCATTTT	TRBV9	TRBJ1-5	.	.
CASSRTGNEQYF	TGTGCCAGCTCCCGGACAGGGAATGAGCAGTACTTC	TRBV9	TRBJ2-7	.	TRBD1
CASSVPGEETQYF	TGCGCCAGCAGCGTGCCGGGGGAGGAGACCCAGTACTTC	TRBV5-1	TRBJ2-5	.	.
CASSLRAKNIQYF	TGTGCCAGCAGTTTACGGGCCAAAAACATTCAGTACTTC	TRBV28	TRBJ2-4	.	.
CASRNTGIGYTF	TGCGCCAGCAGGAACACAGGGATTGGCTACACCTTC	TRBV5-1	TRBJ1-2	.	.
CASSSRIQGLSNEKLFF	TGCGCCAGCAGCTCCCGTATCCAGGGGTTAAGTAATGAAAAACTGTTTTTT	TRBV4-1	TRBJ1-4	.	.
CASSPTGGYGYTF	TGTGCCAGCAGCCCGACAGGGGGCTATGGCTACACCTTC	TRBV9	TRBJ1-2	.	TRBD1
CASIRPGGALVGYTF	TGTGCCAGCATAAGACCGGGGGGCGCCCTTGTGGGCTACACCTTC	TRBV2	TRBJ1-2	.	.
CASSENSGDTDTQYF	TGTGCCAGCAGTGAAAATAGCGGTGACACAGATACGCAGTATTTT	TRBV6-4	TRBJ2-3	few	.
CASSKGEGGEQYF	TGTGCCAGCAGTAAGGGGGAGGGGGGCGAGCAGTACTTC	TRBV6-1	TRBJ2-7	.	.
CASSVGRETQYF	TGTGCCAGCAGCGTAGGTCGGGAGACCCAGTACTTC	TRBV9	TRBJ2-5	.	.
CASSLTDYNEQFF	TGTGCCAGCAGCTTGACAGATTACAATGAGCAGTTCTTC	TRBV5-4	TRBJ2-1	.	.
CASSLRSDRLDLNTEAFF	TGTGCCAGCAGCTTGAGATCGGACAGGCTAGATTTGAACACTGAAGCTTTCTTT	TRBV5-6	TRBJ1-1	.	TRBD1
CASSQGGAAFEAFF	TGCGCCAGCAGCCAAGGGGGCGCTGCCTTTGAAGCTTTCTTT	TRBV4-1	TRBJ1-1	.	.
CASSLGRAPNQPQHF	TGTGCCAGCAGCTTGGGACGAGCGCCCAATCAGCCCCAGCATTTT	TRBV5-6	TRBJ1-5	.	.
CASRSGGSYNEQFF	TGCGCCAGCCGGTCCGGTGGCTCCTACAATGAGCAGTTCTTC	TRBV5-1	TRBJ2-1	.	.
CARRGGGGANVLTF	TGTGCCAGAAGGGGGGGCGGTGGGGCCAACGTCCTGACTTTC	TRBV21-1	TRBJ2-6	.	.
CASSKQGANQPQHF	TGTGCCAGCAGTAAACAGGGGGCGAATCAGCCCCAGCATTTT	TRBV7-9	TRBJ1-5	.	TRBD1
CASSPRGGQINTEAFF	TGTGCCAGCAGCCCTCGGGGAGGTCAGATTAACACTGAAGCTTTCTTT	TRBV9	TRBJ1-1	few	.
CASSSTLAGEAGELFF	TGTGCCAGCAGCTCAACGCTAGCGGGAGAAGCCGGGGAGCTGTTTTTT	TRBV7-3	TRBJ2-2	.	TRBD2
CASSVGQASDTQYF	TGCGCCAGCAGTGTGGGACAGGCATCAGATACGCAGTATTTT	TRBV10-1	TRBJ2-3	.	TRBD1
CASSLPRDRVRTDTQYF	TGTGCCAGCAGCCTACCTCGGGACAGGGTCAGAACAGATACGCAGTATTTT	TRBV2	TRBJ2-3	.	TRBD1
CASSPLRTTYGYTF	TGTGCCAGCAGCCCACTTCGCACTACCTATGGCTACACCTTC	TRBV7-9	TRBJ1-2	.	.
CASSNAGVGETQYF	TGTGCCAGCAGCAACGCGGGGGTTGGCGAGACCCAGTACTTC	TRBV21-1	TRBJ2-5	.	.
CASSLTSGRGNEQFF	TGCGCCAGCAGCTTAACTAGCGGGAGGGGTAATGAGCAGTTCTTC	TRBV5-1	TRBJ2-1	.	TRBD2
CASSLQSGLYNEQFF	TGTGCCAGCAGCTTACAAAGCGGACTATACAATGAGCAGTTCTTC	TRBV7-6	TRBJ2-1	.	.
CASSTSGTGLNEQFF	TGTGCCAGCAGCACCTCCGGGACAGGGCTCAATGAGCAGTTCTTC	TRBV9	TRBJ2-1	once	TRBD1